This TCR beta chain was sequenced in a study of follicular helper T cells after annual influenza vaccination. Overall study findings and caveats: Day 7 ICOS+CD38+ clones were most often found later in ICOS-CD38- cTfh cells. ICOS+CD38+ cTfh clonality change tracked circulating plasmablast frequency change.

CDR1 SNHLY and CDR2 FYNNEI come from the germline V gene. There are 16 residues in the CDR3. Between the trimmed V and J ends, which lost 6 bases and 0 bases, there was a span of 14 bases. Time point reported: 2015-2016 season, 7 days after influenza vaccination. Donors were community-dwelling with no influenza vaccine in the prior 6 months. On this clone itself: Its antigen is not known.

This table comes from immunoSEQ multiplex PCR, and its TCRdb copy is limited to in-frame clones, with some not included. The sample includes 5,500 to 7,000 clones, 70% to 90% of them seen just once. The rearrangement joins TRBV2 to TRBJ1-4, with D unresolved. This receptor was obtained from an adult who received the influenza vaccine. The sequenced sample was CXCR5+ CD38- circulating T follicular helper cells from blood, obtained 7 days after influenza vaccination. Described subset: circulating Tfh, non-naive CD4+CXCR5+PD-1+ (ICOS+CD38+ or ICOS-CD38-). The DNA of the CDR3 is TGTGCCAGCAGCGAGACGCGCGCTGCAACTAATGAAAAACTGTTTTTT. It yields the protein CASSETRAATNEKLFF.